Each of the 32 T cell receptor beta chains below was sequenced from the same sample in a study. Tregs were sorted as CD4+CD25+CD127-/low cells. TCRdb re-derived calls from the 5' RACE reads in MiXCR, one entry per CDR3 protein. The table includes about 57,000 distinct CDR3 sequences, roughly 25% detected once. What was sequenced was tumor-infiltrating Tregs sorted from the breast tumor. All receptors come from a female donor with breast cancer.

CDR3: CSARSGQTNYGYTF. The CDR3 coding sequence is TGCAGTGCTAGGTCGGGACAGACTAACTATGGCTACACCTTC. This chain links TRBV20-1 with TRBJ1-2; TRBD1 agrees at 7 bases. CDR1 and CDR2 from the germline V gene are DFQATT and SNEGSKA (reference sequence). CDR3 size: 14 residues. Trimming took 3 bases from V and 0 from J; bases not matched to a gene: 4.

Many counts were recorded for this clonotype. The J gene is TRBJ2-2, the V gene TRBV12-3 or TRBV12-4; D is undetermined. The CDR3 loop spans 15 amino acids. Between the trimmed V and J ends, which lost 2 bases and 3 bases, there was a span of 10 bases. The CDR3 nucleotides read TGTGCCAGCAGTTTATCCAGGTCTTACACCGGGGAGCTGTTTTTT. Amino acid sequence: CASSLSRSYTGELFF.

This clonotype was detected ten times or more. The chain has TRBV12-3 or TRBV12-4 and TRBJ2-7; no firm D call. This CDR3 comprises 11 residues. Trimming stripped 3 bases from V and 5 bases from J, with 5 bases between. This CDR3 reads CASSFADEQYF. Here the CDR3 DNA reads TGTGCCAGCAGTTTCGCAGACGAGCAGTACTTC.

This clonotype was seen ten or more times. The V call is TRBV3-1, the J call TRBJ2-1; tentatively, D is TRBD1 or TRBD2 (5 bases each). V was cut by 1 base and J by 3 bases, with 25 bases left in between. This CDR3 is 20 amino acids long. Germline V gene data show CDR1 as LGHDT and CDR2 as YNNKEL (reference sequence). CDR3 sequence reads: CASSQGLTVAIRRYYNEQFF. Written as DNA, the CDR3 is TGTGCCAGCAGCCAAGGTTTGACAGTAGCGATCCGAAGATACTACAATGAGCAGTTCTTC.

In its sample, this clonotype was seen a few times. This chain connects TRBV2 to TRBJ1-5; D remains ambiguous. CDR3 length: 15 residues. CDR1 is SNHLY, CDR2 FYNNEI, per germline. Trimming stripped 7 bases from V and 2 bases from J, with 15 bases between. The CDR3 here is CASTWGGAGNQPQHF. The CDR3, as DNA: TGTGCCAGCACCTGGGGAGGAGCGGGCAATCAGCCCCAGCATTTT.

Many counts were recorded for this clonotype. This rearrangement joins TRBV5-1 to TRBJ1-1; D ambiguous. V was cut by 2 bases and J by 2 bases, with 13 bases left in between. The germline gives CDR1 SGHRS, CDR2 YFSETQ. This CDR3 is built from 15 residues. CDR3 protein: CASSFEPHGNTEAFF. The CDR3 coding sequence is TGCGCCAGCAGCTTCGAACCGCATGGAAACACTGAAGCTTTCTTT.

V usage is TRBV30 and J usage is TRBJ1-2; TRBD1 matches at 7 bases. In germline, CDR1 is GTSNPN, CDR2 SVGIG (reference sequence). V lost 3 bases to trimming and J lost 2 bases; unmatched junction nucleotides: 3. The CDR3 spans 13 residues. CDR3 DNA: TGTGCCTGGAGCCCCAGGGGGAACTATGGCTACACCTTC. It specifies CAWSPRGNYGYTF.

The table lists this clonotype with a few counts. The rearrangement joins TRBV28 to TRBJ1-1, with D perhaps TRBD1 (5 bases). Germline-derived CDR1 and CDR2 are MDHEN and SYDVKM. The CDR3 totals 13 residues. Between the trimmed V and J ends, which lost 3 bases and 3 bases, there was a span of 8 bases. CDR3 nucleotides: TGTGCCAGCAGTTTCCCGGGGGACACTGAAGCTTTCTTT. Translating it yields CASSFPGDTEAFF.

As to this clonotype: A much larger clone lies a single base off, so this may be a read error. The V gene is TRBV12-3 or TRBV12-4, the J gene TRBJ2-7; D possibly matches TRBD1 or TRBD2 (5 bases each). The CDR3 consists of 12 residues. V dropped 2 bases and J dropped 5 bases, with 7 bases sitting between them. The CDR3 protein is CASSLMGDEQYF. The DNA for the CDR3 is TGTGCCAGCAGTTTAATGGGGGACGAGCAGTACTTC.

This sequence joins TRBV5-1 and TRBJ2-5; D assignment may be TRBD1 or TRBD2 (5 bases each). The CDR3 sequence is 16 residues long. Per germline, CDR1 SGHRS and CDR2 YFSETQ. The V end lost 5 bases, the J end lost 2 bases, and 19 bases lay between the germline ends. The CDR3 protein is CASSKAPGRIQETQYF. In nucleotides, the CDR3 is TGCGCCAGCAGTAAAGCTCCGGGACGGATACAAGAGACCCAGTACTTC.

This chain joins TRBV4-3 and TRBJ2-3; 11 bases align to TRBD2. The junction had 11 bases not matched to a gene; V was cut back by 3 bases and J by 3 bases. Germline V gene data show CDR1 as LGHNA and CDR2 as YSLEER. The CDR3 runs to 18 residues. The CDR3 nucleotides are TGCGCCAGCAGCCAGGGTAGCGGGAGGGCCCTCTTGACAGATACGCAGTATTTT. Translating it yields CASSQGSGRALLTDTQYF.

V usage is TRBV6-5 and J usage is TRBJ1-4; TRBD1 aligns across 7 bases. J lost 5 bases, V lost 6 bases, and 9 bases had no gene match. CDR3 length equals 15 residues. Germline CDR1 is MNHEY and CDR2 is SVGAGI. The CDR3: CASSYGTAQNEKLFF. Written as DNA, the CDR3 is TGTGCCAGCAGCTATGGGACAGCACAAAATGAAAAACTGTTTTTT.

This clonotype was counted ten times or more. The chain is built from TRBV20-1 and TRBJ1-2; no clear D. Germline values: CDR1 DFQATT, CDR2 SNEGSKA (reference sequence). The CDR3 has 13 residues. Trimming shortened V by 6 bases and J by 0 bases, and 11 bases separated the two germline ends. CDR3 protein: CSAPKLANYGYTF. The CDR3 region has the DNA TGCAGTGCCCCGAAACTGGCTAACTATGGCTACACCTTC.

This clonotype was recorded at least ten times. J is TRBJ2-5 and V is TRBV10-3, with D possibly matching TRBD1 (6 bases). The CDR3 is made up of 14 amino acids. Germline V gene data show CDR1 as ENHRY and CDR2 as SYGVKD. Trimming shortened V by 3 bases and J by 5 bases, and 13 bases separated the two germline ends. The CDR3: CAISETTGSETQYF. CDR3 bases: TGTGCCATCAGTGAAACGACAGGTTCGGAGACCCAGTACTTC.

This clonotype is medium-sized by share. CDR3 in DNA: TGCGCCAGCAGCTTGGCCACGGTTGGAGATACGCAGTATTTT. This gives the protein CASSLATVGDTQYF. J is TRBJ2-3 and V is TRBV5-1; D remains ambiguous. Trimming stripped 0 bases from V and 5 bases from J, with 10 bases between. Germline V CDR1 and CDR2: SGHRS, YFSETQ. CDR3 length equals 14 residues.

This chain's CDR3 is CASSSGMDTQYF. For the CDR3, the DNA is TGTGCCAGCAGCTCCGGGATGGATACGCAGTATTTT. The chain uses TRBV7-3 and TRBJ2-3; TRBD2 might be the D (5 bases). Trimming cost V 4 bases and J 6 bases, with 8 bases left between them. From germline, CDR1 is SGHTA and CDR2 FQGTGA. This CDR3 is built from 12 residues. Supplemented by reference TRBV7-3 and TRBJ2-3, the full variable domain reads GAGVSQTPSNKVTEKGKYVELRCDPISGHTALYWYRQSLGQGPEFLIYFQGTGAADDSGLPNDRFFAVRPEGSVSTLKIQRTERGDSAVYLCASSSGMDTQYFGPGTRLTVL.

This chain links TRBV11-3 with TRBJ2-5; a weak D match, TRBD2 (5 bases). Germline V gives CDR1 SGHNT, CDR2 YENEEA. V shed 5 bases and J shed 5 bases, with 15 bases lying between them. The CDR3 totals 14 residues. Here the CDR3 DNA reads TGTGCCAGCAGCCCTACCTGGGGAGAGGAGACCCAGTACTTC. Its translation is CASSPTWGEETQYF.

This clonotype was recorded many times. This chain joins TRBV28 and TRBJ2-1, with TRBD2 matching over 7 bases. The germline V gene has CDR1 MDHEN and CDR2 SYDVKM. The CDR3 length is 14 residues. V was clipped by 7 bases and J by 9 bases; unmatched bases: 12. This CDR3 reads CASNPGGLSGEQFF. CDR3 bases: TGTGCCAGCAACCCCGGGGGACTATCCGGTGAGCAGTTCTTC. The variable domain in full, with the rest retrieved from reference TRBV28 and TRBJ2-1, is DVKVTQSSRYLVKRTGEKVFLECVQDMDHENMFWYRQDPGLGLRLIYFSYDVKMKEKGDIPEGYSVSREKKERFSLILESASTNQTSMYLCASNPGGLSGEQFFGPGTRLTVL.

The sample holds a few counts of this clonotype. The rearrangement joins TRBV10-3 to TRBJ1-1; no clear D. The CDR3 spans 13 residues. V was shortened by 0 bases and J by 1 base, with 3 bases between the two germline ends. The germline gives CDR1 ENHRY, CDR2 SYGVKD. The CDR3 is CAISESENTEAFF. CDR3 in DNA: TGTGCCATCAGTGAGTCAGAGAACACTGAAGCTTTCTTT.

A word on this clonotype: A read error may account for a junction end that differs from germline. The J gene is TRBJ1-2, the V gene TRBV4-2, with a possible D match to TRBD1 (6 bases). CDR3 length: 15 amino acids. The V gene's germline CDR1 is LGHNA and CDR2 YNFKEQ. The CDR3 reads CASGQERGGVGGYTF. CDR3 sequence (DNA): TGTGCCAGCGGCCAAGAGAGAGGGGGGGTCGGTGGCTACACCTTC.

This clonotype was observed a handful of times. V gene TRBV15 combines with J gene TRBJ2-7; D is perhaps TRBD2 (5 bases). Deletions cut 6 bases from V and 0 bases from J, with 12 bases between. This CDR3 region has 14 residues. The germline gives CDR1 LNHNV, CDR2 YYDKDF (reference sequence). CDR3 nucleotides: TGTGCCACCAGTACGCGGGCGGACTCCTACGAGCAGTACTTC. This translates into CATSTRADSYEQYF.

The V and J genes are TRBV27 and TRBJ1-1, with TRBD1 matching over 7 bases. This CDR3 is built from 14 residues. V trimming: 5 bases; J trimming: 5 bases; junction bases outside the gene matches: 8. Germline CDR1 reads MNHEY; CDR2 reads SMNVEV (reference sequence). In DNA, the CDR3 is TGTGCCAGCAGTCTACAGGGGTTTGGGACTGAAGCTTTCTTT. It encodes CASSLQGFGTEAFF.

The V call is TRBV5-4, the J call TRBJ2-3; 7 nucleotides match TRBD1. Germline CDR1 and CDR2: SGHNT and YYREEE (reference sequence). The ends lost 4 bases at V and 1 base at J; junction bases unmatched: 3. The CDR3 consists of 14 residues. CDR3 in amino acids: CASSNTGGTDTQYF. The CDR3, as DNA: TGTGCCAGCAGCAATACAGGGGGCACAGATACGCAGTATTTT.

This clonotype was seen repeatedly, ten times or more. This chain links TRBV28 with TRBJ1-2; 7 nucleotides agree with TRBD1. Germline V gene data show CDR1 as MDHEN and CDR2 as SYDVKM. This CDR3 comprises 12 residues. The CDR3 coding sequence is TGTGCTTCAGGGGGGTTCGACTATGGCTACACCTTC. Encoded protein: CASGGFDYGYTF.

The V call is TRBV10-1, the J call TRBJ2-1; 10 bases map to TRBD2. The trim removed 5 bases at V and 6 bases at J, leaving 7 bases unmatched. This CDR3 is built from 15 residues. Per the germline V gene, CDR1 is WNHNN and CDR2 is SYGVQD (reference sequence). CDR3 in amino acids: CASSSSGGGSNEQFF. The CDR3 bases are TGCGCCAGCAGTTCAAGCGGGGGGGGGTCCAATGAGCAGTTCTTC.

The chain employs TRBV30 and TRBJ2-1; possibly TRBD2 for D (5 bases). Trimming removed 1 base at V and 4 bases at J, with 11 bases between. Germline lookup yields CDR1 GTSNPN and CDR2 SVGIG (reference sequence). The CDR3 length is 14 residues. The CDR3 protein is CAWSDIAIYNEQFF. DNA for the CDR3: TGTGCCTGGAGTGACATAGCGATTTACAATGAGCAGTTCTTC.

The genes are TRBV27 and TRBJ2-2, with 10 bases matching TRBD1. The CDR3 runs 14 residues. The V gene's germline CDR1 is MNHEY and CDR2 SMNVEV (reference sequence). With 6 bases clipped from V and 5 bases from J, the junction kept 3 bases outside the gene matches. For the CDR3, the DNA is TGTGCCAGCAGCTGGGACAGGGGAACCGGGGAGCTGTTTTTT. Its protein is CASSWDRGTGELFF.

Many counts were recorded for this clonotype. The CDR3 DNA is TGCAGTGCCCAAGGGACTAGTTTAGAGACCCAGTACTTC. Its protein product is CSAQGTSLETQYF. The chain joins TRBV20-1 to TRBJ2-5; 8 bases are a match to TRBD2. The V gene end was trimmed by 6 bases and the J gene end by 4 bases; junction bases not matched to a gene: 7. Looked up from germline, CDR1 is DFQATT and CDR2 is SNEGSKA (reference sequence). The CDR3 totals 13 residues.

In regard to this clonotype: A much larger clone differs from this one at a single base, so this may be a read error. The gene calls are TRBV29-1 and TRBJ1-2, with no clear D. Per germline, CDR1 SQVTM and CDR2 ANQGSEA. V was pared by 6 bases and J by 1 base, with 9 bases between. The CDR3 has 12 amino acids. The CDR3 DNA is TGCAGCGTAGCCAACGGTAACTATGGCTACACCTTC. It codes for CSVANGNYGYTF.

The chain couples TRBV6-2 or TRBV6-3 to TRBJ1-1; D not resolved. The germline V gene encodes CDR1 MNHEY and CDR2 SVGEGT. CDR3 length equals 12 residues. The V end was cut by 4 bases, the J end by 9 bases, with 12 bases between. CDR3 loop: CASSWPEEQAFF. The CDR3 coding sequence is TGTGCCAGCAGTTGGCCGGAGGAGCAAGCTTTCTTT.

This clonotype was counted only a few times. The CDR3: CASSFGTSGSAETQYF. Here the CDR3 DNA reads TGCGCCAGCAGCTTTGGGACTAGCGGGAGCGCGGAGACCCAGTACTTC. The genes are TRBV5-1 and TRBJ2-5, with 14 bases aligning to TRBD2. CDR1 and CDR2 from the germline V gene are SGHRS and YFSETQ. The CDR3 runs 16 residues. The ends lost 2 bases at V and 5 bases at J; junction bases unmatched: 5.

In its sample, this clonotype was seen a few times. The genes are TRBV20-1 and TRBJ2-7; TRBD1 agrees at 9 bases. The CDR3 contains 16 residues. With V trimmed by 2 bases and J by 3 bases, 11 bases remained unmatched. Germline V gene lookup returns CDR1 DFQATT and CDR2 SNEGSKA (reference sequence). The CDR3 spells CSARPPTGTGSYEQYF. The CDR3 DNA follows: TGCAGTGCTAGACCTCCAACCGGGACAGGGAGCTACGAGCAGTACTTC.